This T cell receptor (beta chain) was sequenced in a study of blood T cell repertoires in COVID-19. The method was immunoSEQ multiplex PCR; TCRdb's version includes in-frame clones alone and lacks a portion of them. Of approximately 260,000 clones listed, approximately 88% are singletons. In the case of this clone: In the same sample, other DNA sequences code for this CDR3.

Germline V lookup: CDR1 GTSNPN, CDR2 SVGIG (reference sequence). This CDR3 contains 13 residues. Trimming removed 0 bases from V and 4 bases from J, with 7 bases in between. The receptor was isolated from a woman aged 40 to 50 with acute COVID-19. The sequenced material came from PBMCs or T cells enriched from blood (not recorded which). The chain has TRBV30 and TRBJ1-5, with D uncertain. CDR3 DNA: TGTGCCTGGAGTGTACGCGATAATCAGCCCCAGCATTTT. It specifies CAWSVRDNQPQHF.